These 17 T cell receptor beta chains came from one sample sequenced in a study of Tregs in tolerant kidney transplant recipients. The protocol was immunoSEQ multiplex PCR, while the TCRdb copy is restricted to in-frame clones and leaves out a portion. The sample holds about 68,000 clones, 84% seen once. Input material: CD4+ T cells from blood. These receptors came from a human donor in good health.

This chain joins TRBV2 and TRBJ2-7; D not resolved. The V gene lost 7 bases and the J gene lost 2 bases, with 6 bases spanning the gap. Germline V lookup: CDR1 SNHLY, CDR2 FYNNEI. This CDR3 has 11 residues. The CDR3 DNA reads as TGTGCCAGCACACGCACCTACGAGCAGTACTTC. Its translation is CASTRTYEQYF.

V and J are TRBV11-3 and TRBJ2-1, with 8 bases lining up with TRBD2. The CDR3 is made up of 16 amino acids. V trimming: 7 bases; J trimming: 4 bases; junction bases outside the gene matches: 12. Germline V gene sequence: CDR1 SGHNT, CDR2 YENEEA. The CDR3 DNA reads as TGTGCCAGCAAATCGATAGCGGGATTTGGGTACAATGAGCAGTTCTTC. Translated, it gives CASKSIAGFGYNEQFF.

The chain joins TRBV5-1 to TRBJ1-1; possible D gene TRBD1, 5 bases. The CDR3 has 14 residues. Germline CDR1 SGHRS, CDR2 YFSETQ. The V end was cut by 0 bases, the J end by 0 bases, with 6 bases between. The CDR3 region is CASSLVGVNTEAFF. Written as DNA, the CDR3 is TGCGCCAGCAGCTTGGTGGGGGTGAACACTGAAGCTTTCTTT.

V usage is TRBV19 and J usage is TRBJ2-1; the match to TRBD2 covers 11 bases. The germline V gene encodes CDR1 LNHDA and CDR2 SQIVND (reference sequence). The CDR3 sequence is 14 residues long. The ends lost 3 bases at V and 7 bases at J; junction bases unmatched: 2. CDR3 nucleotide sequence: TGTGCCAGTAGTATCCGACTAGCGGGGAATGAGCAGTTCTTC. This gives the protein CASSIRLAGNEQFF.

The rearrangement joins TRBV12-5 to TRBJ1-5; D possibly corresponds to TRBD1 (5 bases). V lost 0 bases and J 0 bases, leaving 9 bases between the germline ends. Germline V gene data show CDR1 as LGHNT and CDR2 as FRNRAP. The CDR3 consists of 16 residues. CDR3 sequence: CASGLVRGSSNQPQHF. For the CDR3, the DNA is TGTGCTAGTGGTTTGGTAAGGGGAAGTAGCAATCAGCCCCAGCATTTT. Based on the CDR3 plus reference TRBV12-5 and TRBJ1-5, the full variable domain is DARVTQTPRHKVTEMGQEVTMRCQPILGHNTVFWYRQTMMQGLELLAYFRNRAPLDDSGMPKDRFSAEMPDATLATLKIQPSEPRDSAVYFCASGLVRGSSNQPQHFGDGTRLSIL.

The chain combines TRBV11-2 with TRBJ1-5, with D unresolved. There are 14 residues in the CDR3. Deletions cut 0 bases from V and 6 bases from J, with 9 bases between. Germline V gives CDR1 SGHAT, CDR2 FQNNGV. CDR3 DNA sequence: TGTGCCAGCAGCTTAGATTGGGGTAGTCAGCCCCAGCATTTT. This translates into CASSLDWGSQPQHF.

V gene TRBV10-2 combines with J gene TRBJ1-2; 8 positions agree with TRBD1. The CDR3 is made up of 13 amino acids. V shed 4 bases, J shed 5 bases, and the junction held 3 bases outside the gene matches. From germline, CDR1 is WSHSY and CDR2 SAAADI. The CDR3 DNA follows: TGCGCCAGCAGTGGGACAGGGCGATATGGCTACACCTTC. Its protein is CASSGTGRYGYTF.

This chain connects TRBV5-1 to TRBJ2-1; possible D gene TRBD1, 6 bases. The length of the CDR3 is 15 residues. The germline V gene has CDR1 SGHRS and CDR2 YFSETQ. The ends were cut back, 7 bases at V and 9 bases at J, with 23 bases in the middle. The CDR3 nucleotides are TGCGCCAGCTTTTCGAGGCAGGGCCGAGGGGGTGAGCAGTTCTTC. Translating gives CASFSRQGRGGEQFF. Supplemented by reference TRBV5-1 and TRBJ2-1, the full variable domain reads KAGVTQTPRYLIKTRGQQVTLSCSPISGHRSVSWYQQTPGQGLQFLFEYFSETQRNKGNFPGRFSGRQFSNSRSEMNVSTLELGDSALYLCASFSRQGRGGEQFFGPGTRLTVL.

This chain links TRBV19 with TRBJ2-3, with no clear D. Germline V gene data show CDR1 as LNHDA and CDR2 as SQIVND (reference sequence). V shed 4 bases and J shed 0 bases, with 17 bases lying between them. The CDR3 sequence is 17 residues long. The CDR3 spells CASSRPQVQPSTDTQYF. The CDR3 DNA reads as TGTGCCAGTAGTAGGCCGCAGGTGCAACCTAGCACAGATACGCAGTATTTT. The complete variable domain, with remaining parts taken from reference TRBV19 and TRBJ2-3, reads DGGITQSPKYLFRKEGQNVTLSCEQNLNHDAMYWYRQDPGQGLRLIYYSQIVNDFQKGDIAEGYSVSREKKESFPLTVTSAQKNPTAFYLCASSRPQVQPSTDTQYFGPGTRLTVL.

V and J are TRBV7-9 and TRBJ2-3; 7 bases are a match to TRBD1. Germline V gives CDR1 SEHNR, CDR2 FQNEAQ (reference sequence). Trimming cost V 2 bases and J 3 bases; bases outside gene matches: 8. The CDR3 has 16 amino acids. CDR3 nucleotide sequence: TGTGCCAGCAGCTTAACAGGGGTCGGATGGACAGATACGCAGTATTTT. Its translation: CASSLTGVGWTDTQYF.

The genes are TRBV6-5 and TRBJ1-6; no clear D. The V end lost 4 bases, the J end lost 7 bases, and 8 bases lay between the germline ends. This CDR3 is 13 amino acids long. Germline CDR1 and CDR2: MNHEY and SVGAGI. CDR3 in amino acids: CASSSQENSPLHF. Here the CDR3 DNA reads TGTGCCAGCAGTTCCCAGGAGAATTCACCCCTCCACTTT.

The V and J genes are TRBV6-4 and TRBJ2-5; TRBD2 agrees at 11 bases. The CDR3 runs to 17 residues. V shed 6 bases, J shed 4 bases, and the junction held 13 bases outside the gene matches. Per the germline V gene, CDR1 is MRHNA and CDR2 is SNTAGT. The CDR3 here is CASRDGVAGGGGETQYF. The CDR3 DNA reads TGTGCCAGCAGGGACGGGGTAGCGGGGGGGGGCGGAGAGACCCAGTACTTC.

J is TRBJ1-1 and V is TRBV19, with TRBD1 matching over 9 bases. V lost 3 bases to trimming and J lost 1 base; unmatched junction nucleotides: 9. The germline V gene encodes CDR1 LNHDA and CDR2 SQIVND (reference sequence). CDR3 length: 17 residues. CDR3 nucleotides: TGTGCCAGTAGTATGGTAGGGGACAGGGAAACGAACACTGAAGCTTTCTTT. It is translated as CASSMVGDRETNTEAFF.

J is TRBJ2-1 and V is TRBV5-1; no clear D. This CDR3 contains 14 residues. Trimming pared 5 bases from V and 4 bases from J, leaving 13 bases between. CDR1 and CDR2 from the germline V gene are SGHRS and YFSETQ. Here the CDR3 DNA reads TGCGCCAGCAGGTCAGAAGGCCAATACAATGAGCAGTTCTTC. Protein: CASRSEGQYNEQFF.

In this sample, this clone turned up once. CDR3 sequence reads: CASSPDLGGYQPQHF. As DNA, the CDR3 is TGTGCCAGCAGCCCTGATTTGGGGGGGTATCAGCCCCAGCATTTT. The chain carries TRBV5-5 and TRBJ1-5; perhaps TRBD1 as D (5 bases). Germline lookup yields CDR1 SGHKS and CDR2 YYEKEE (reference sequence). CDR3 length: 15 residues. Trimming removed 4 bases at V and 5 bases at J, with 16 bases between.

This rearrangement joins TRBV2 to TRBJ2-1; D remains unclear. The CDR3 is 11 residues long. With 3 bases removed from V and 6 bases from J, the gap between germline ends came to 3 bases. Germline V gene data show CDR1 as SNHLY and CDR2 as FYNNEI. The CDR3 region has the DNA TGTGCCAGCAGTGATATCAATGAGCAGTTCTTC. Protein: CASSDINEQFF.

Only one count was recorded for this clone. This chain uses TRBV15 with TRBJ1-2, with TRBD1 matching over 7 bases. The germline CDR1 and CDR2 sequences are LNHNV and YYDKDF (reference sequence). The CDR3 covers 15 residues. V gave up 3 bases and J gave up 12 bases; unmatched junction bases: 16. CDR3 protein: CATSRETGSLSGHTF. CDR3 DNA sequence: TGTGCCACCAGCAGGGAGACAGGGTCCCTGTCGGGCCACACCTTC.